The text below deals with one TCR beta chain. The CDR3 is 12 residues long. The V end lost 5 bases, the J end lost 13 bases, and 12 bases lay between the germline ends. Germline V gene sequence: CDR1 SGHTA, CDR2 FQGNSA. A single record per CDR3 protein comes from TCRdb applying MiXCR to the 5' RACE reads. The sample records 450,000 to 550,000 distinct CDR3 sequences, roughly 22% being singletons. The sample belongs to a study of T cells after yellow fever vaccination. The sequencing here drew on PBMCs, taken about 21 days after the first yellow fever vaccination. This sequence originates from a man aged 18 to 29 who received the YFV17D yellow fever vaccine. The chain combines TRBV7-2 with TRBJ1-6; D gene uncertain. CDR3 amino acids: CASSPFYGPLHF. Written as DNA, the CDR3 is TGTGCCAGCAGCCCCTTTTACGGGCCCCTCCACTTT.